Each of the 5 T cell receptor beta chains below was sequenced from the same sample in a study of human T cells and chemical hapten exposure. Someone pulled total RNA out of unfractionated whole blood. Attachment of unique molecular identifiers to individual cDNA molecules was performed in the library. TCRdb reprocessed the reads with MiXCR, giving one entry per CDR3 protein. Here the sample spans more than 100,000 distinct CDR3 sequences, about 7.7% being singletons. The sample consisted of whole blood. Receptor source: a human donor in good health. Some clones in this sample may be carry-over from other donors' samples.

This chain uses TRBV7-6 with TRBJ1-1, with 9 bases matching TRBD1. This CDR3 region has 15 residues. V was pared by 3 bases and J by 6 bases, with 8 bases of the junction left unmatched. The germline gives CDR1 SGHVS, CDR2 FNYEAQ. CDR3 sequence: CASSFWEQGAAEAFF. The CDR3, as DNA: TGTGCCAGCAGCTTCTGGGAACAGGGGGCCGCTGAAGCTTTCTTT.

The chain joins TRBV2 to TRBJ2-7; D call uncertain. V lost 7 bases and J lost 2, with 6 bases in between. The CDR3 length is 11 residues. Germline V gene sequence: CDR1 SNHLY, CDR2 FYNNEI. The CDR3, as DNA: TGTGCCAGCACCATGACCTACGAGCAGTACTTC. It is translated as CASTMTYEQYF.

This clonotype has more than one count but fewer than ten. The V gene is TRBV19, the J gene TRBJ1-1; D call uncertain. The CDR3 extends over 13 amino acids. The V end was cut by 7 bases, the J end by 0 bases, with 9 bases between. Germline CDR1 reads LNHDA; CDR2 reads SQIVND (reference sequence). DNA of the CDR3: TGTGCCAGTATGGTGGGCATGAACACTGAAGCTTTCTTT. Translating it yields CASMVGMNTEAFF.

V usage is TRBV19 and J usage is TRBJ2-1; maybe TRBD2 (5 bases). CDR1 and CDR2 from the germline V gene are LNHDA and SQIVND (reference sequence). The CDR3 has 15 amino acids. Trimming took off 7 bases at V and 8 bases at J, with 21 bases between the two ends. CDR3 region: CASTARQEGSDEQFF. DNA of the CDR3: TGTGCCAGTACCGCTCGCCAAGAAGGGAGCGATGAGCAGTTCTTC.

This clonotype was detected ten times or more. The V gene is TRBV27, the J gene TRBJ1-5; 8 nucleotides match TRBD1. J gave up 7 bases and V 2 bases, and 7 bases lay outside the gene matches. The CDR3 spans 15 residues. Germline V gene lookup returns CDR1 MNHEY and CDR2 SMNVEV (reference sequence). CDR3 protein: CASSLKAGGGQPQHF. CDR3 nucleotides: TGTGCCAGCAGTTTAAAGGCAGGGGGCGGGCAGCCCCAGCATTTT.